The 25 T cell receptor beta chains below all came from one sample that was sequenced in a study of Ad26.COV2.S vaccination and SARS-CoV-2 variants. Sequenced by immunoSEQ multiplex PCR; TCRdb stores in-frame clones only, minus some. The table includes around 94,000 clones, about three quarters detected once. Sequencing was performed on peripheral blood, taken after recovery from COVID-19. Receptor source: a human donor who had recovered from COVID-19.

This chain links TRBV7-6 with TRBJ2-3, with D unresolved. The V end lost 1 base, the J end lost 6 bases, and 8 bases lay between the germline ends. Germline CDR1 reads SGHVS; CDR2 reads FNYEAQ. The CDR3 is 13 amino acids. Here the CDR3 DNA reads TGTGCCAGCAGCTTAGGTGTCGGGGATACGCAGTATTTT. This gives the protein CASSLGVGDTQYF.

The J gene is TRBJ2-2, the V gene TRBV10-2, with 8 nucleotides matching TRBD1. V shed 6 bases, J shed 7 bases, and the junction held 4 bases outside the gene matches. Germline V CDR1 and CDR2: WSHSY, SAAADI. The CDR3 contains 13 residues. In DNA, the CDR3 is TGCGCCAGCAGCCGGGACAGGTTCGGGGAGCTGTTTTTT. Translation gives CASSRDRFGELFF.

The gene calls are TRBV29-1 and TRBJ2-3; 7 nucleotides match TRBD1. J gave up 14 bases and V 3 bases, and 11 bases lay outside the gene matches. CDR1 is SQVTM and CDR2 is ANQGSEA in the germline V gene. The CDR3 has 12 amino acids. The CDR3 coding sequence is TGCAGCGTTGACTCAGGGACAGCCATTCGGTATTTT. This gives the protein CSVDSGTAIRYF.

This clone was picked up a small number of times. CDR3 protein: CAWSRGGSMNTEAFF. The CDR3 DNA follows: TGTGCCTGGAGTAGGGGTGGATCCATGAACACTGAAGCTTTCTTT. The chain carries TRBV30 and TRBJ1-1; tentative D call: TRBD1 (5 bases). From germline, CDR1 is GTSNPN and CDR2 SVGIG (reference sequence). CDR3 length: 15 residues. Trimming removed 2 bases at V and 0 bases at J, with 13 bases between.

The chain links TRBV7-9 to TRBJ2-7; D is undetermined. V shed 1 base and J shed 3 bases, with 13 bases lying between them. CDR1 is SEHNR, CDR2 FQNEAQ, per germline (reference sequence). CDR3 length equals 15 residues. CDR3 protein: CASSLVRGDIYEQYF. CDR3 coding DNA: TGTGCCAGCAGCTTAGTTCGAGGCGACATCTACGAGCAGTACTTC. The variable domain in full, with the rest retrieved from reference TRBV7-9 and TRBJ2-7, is DTGVSQNPRHKITKRGQNVTFRCDPISEHNRLYWYRQTLGQGPEFLTYFQNEAQLEKSRLLSDRFSAERPKGSFSTLEIQRTEQGDSAMYLCASSLVRGDIYEQYFGPGTRLTVT.

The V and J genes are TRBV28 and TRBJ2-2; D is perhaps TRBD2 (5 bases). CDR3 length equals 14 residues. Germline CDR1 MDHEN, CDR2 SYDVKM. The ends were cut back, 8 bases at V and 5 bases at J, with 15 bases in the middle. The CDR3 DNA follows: TGTGCCAGCCAACTCGGGGAACCGACCGGGGAGCTGTTTTTT. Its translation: CASQLGEPTGELFF. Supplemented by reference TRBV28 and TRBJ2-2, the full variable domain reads DVKVTQSSRYLVKRTGEKVFLECVQDMDHENMFWYRQDPGLGLRLIYFSYDVKMKEKGDIPEGYSVSREKKERFSLILESASTNQTSMYLCASQLGEPTGELFFGEGSRLTVL.

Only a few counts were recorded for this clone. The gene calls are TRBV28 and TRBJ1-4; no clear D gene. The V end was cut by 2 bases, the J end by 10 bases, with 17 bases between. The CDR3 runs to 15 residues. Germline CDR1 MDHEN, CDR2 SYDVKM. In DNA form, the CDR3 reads TGTGCCAGCAGTTTACCCGGGAACCAGGCTCTAAAACTGTTTTTT. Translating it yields CASSLPGNQALKLFF.

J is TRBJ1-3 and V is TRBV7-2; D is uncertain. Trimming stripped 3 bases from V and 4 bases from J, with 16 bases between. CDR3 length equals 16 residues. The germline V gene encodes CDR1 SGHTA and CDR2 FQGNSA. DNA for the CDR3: TGTGCCAGCAGCTTTCAGTTCTCCCAGGCGGGAAACACCATATATTTT. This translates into CASSFQFSQAGNTIYF.

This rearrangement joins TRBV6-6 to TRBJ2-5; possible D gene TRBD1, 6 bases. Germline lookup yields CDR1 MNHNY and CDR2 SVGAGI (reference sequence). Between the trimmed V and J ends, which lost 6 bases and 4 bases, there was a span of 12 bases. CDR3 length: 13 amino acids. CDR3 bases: TGTGCCAGCAGAAACAGGGAAGGAGAGACCCAGTACTTC. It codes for CASRNREGETQYF.

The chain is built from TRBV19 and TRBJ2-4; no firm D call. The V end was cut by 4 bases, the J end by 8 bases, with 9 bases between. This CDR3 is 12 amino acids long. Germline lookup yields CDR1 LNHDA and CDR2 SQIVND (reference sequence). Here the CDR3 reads CASSSPLHIQYF. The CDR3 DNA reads TGTGCCAGTAGTAGCCCCCTACACATTCAGTACTTC.

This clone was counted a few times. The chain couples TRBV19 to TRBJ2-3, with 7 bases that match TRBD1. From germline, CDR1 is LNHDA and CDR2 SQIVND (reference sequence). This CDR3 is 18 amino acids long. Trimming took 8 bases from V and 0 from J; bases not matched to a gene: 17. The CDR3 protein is CASSGGLEGAPSTDTQYF. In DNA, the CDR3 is TGTGCCAGTTCAGGGGGTTTAGAGGGAGCACCTAGCACAGATACGCAGTATTTT.

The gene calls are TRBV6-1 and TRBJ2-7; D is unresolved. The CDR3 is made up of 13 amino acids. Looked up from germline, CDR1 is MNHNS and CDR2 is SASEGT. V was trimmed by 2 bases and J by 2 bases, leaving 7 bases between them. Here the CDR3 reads CASSETSTYEQYF. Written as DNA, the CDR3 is TGTGCCAGCAGTGAAACATCGACCTACGAGCAGTACTTC.

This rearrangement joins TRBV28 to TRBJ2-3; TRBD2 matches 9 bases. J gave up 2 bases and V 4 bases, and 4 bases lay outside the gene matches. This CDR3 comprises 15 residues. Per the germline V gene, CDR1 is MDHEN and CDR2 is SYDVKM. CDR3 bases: TGTGCCAGCAGTTCTCTAGCGGGGAACACAGATACGCAGTATTTT. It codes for CASSSLAGNTDTQYF. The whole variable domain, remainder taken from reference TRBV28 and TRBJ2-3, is DVKVTQSSRYLVKRTGEKVFLECVQDMDHENMFWYRQDPGLGLRLIYFSYDVKMKEKGDIPEGYSVSREKKERFSLILESASTNQTSMYLCASSSLAGNTDTQYFGPGTRLTVL.

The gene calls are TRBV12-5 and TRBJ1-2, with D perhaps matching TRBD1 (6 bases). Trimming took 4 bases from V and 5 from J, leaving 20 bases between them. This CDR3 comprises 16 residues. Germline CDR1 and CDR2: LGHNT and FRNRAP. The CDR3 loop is CASGSPRGAKAYGYTF. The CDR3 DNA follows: TGTGCTAGTGGTTCCCCCCGGGGGGCAAAGGCTTATGGCTACACCTTC. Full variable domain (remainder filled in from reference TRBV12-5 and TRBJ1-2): DARVTQTPRHKVTEMGQEVTMRCQPILGHNTVFWYRQTMMQGLELLAYFRNRAPLDDSGMPKDRFSAEMPDATLATLKIQPSEPRDSAVYFCASGSPRGAKAYGYTFGSGTRLTVV.

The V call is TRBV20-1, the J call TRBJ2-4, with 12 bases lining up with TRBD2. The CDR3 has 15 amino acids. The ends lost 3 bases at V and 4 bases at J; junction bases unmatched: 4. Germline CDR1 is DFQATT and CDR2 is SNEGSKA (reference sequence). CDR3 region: CSASSLAGGKNIQYF. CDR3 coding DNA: TGCAGTGCTAGTAGCCTAGCGGGGGGGAAAAACATTCAGTACTTC.

As DNA, the CDR3 is TGTGCCACGCTACAGAGCCCTATTTTTGAAGCTTTCTTT. Translation: CATLQSPIFEAFF. The J gene is TRBJ1-1, the V gene TRBV12-3 or TRBV12-4; D is undetermined. The ends were cut back, 10 bases at V and 7 bases at J, with 19 bases in the middle. The CDR3 has 13 amino acids.

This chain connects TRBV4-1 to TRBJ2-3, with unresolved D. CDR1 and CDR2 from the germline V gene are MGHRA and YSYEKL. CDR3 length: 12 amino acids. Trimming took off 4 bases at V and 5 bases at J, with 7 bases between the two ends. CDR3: CASSRLGDTQYF. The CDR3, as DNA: TGCGCCAGCAGCCGACTTGGAGATACGCAGTATTTT.

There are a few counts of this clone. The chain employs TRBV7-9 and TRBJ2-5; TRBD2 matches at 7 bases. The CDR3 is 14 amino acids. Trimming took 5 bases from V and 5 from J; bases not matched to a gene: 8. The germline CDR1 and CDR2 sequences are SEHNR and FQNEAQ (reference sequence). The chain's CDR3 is CASSVLGGLETQYF. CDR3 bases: TGTGCCAGCAGCGTTCTGGGAGGGTTGGAGACCCAGTACTTC.

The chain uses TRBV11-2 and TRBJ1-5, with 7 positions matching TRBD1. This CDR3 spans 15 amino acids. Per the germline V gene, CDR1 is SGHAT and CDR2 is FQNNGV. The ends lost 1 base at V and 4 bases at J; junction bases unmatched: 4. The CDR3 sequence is CASSLVSGQNQPQHF. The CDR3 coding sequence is TGTGCCAGCAGCTTAGTGTCGGGACAGAATCAGCCCCAGCATTTT.

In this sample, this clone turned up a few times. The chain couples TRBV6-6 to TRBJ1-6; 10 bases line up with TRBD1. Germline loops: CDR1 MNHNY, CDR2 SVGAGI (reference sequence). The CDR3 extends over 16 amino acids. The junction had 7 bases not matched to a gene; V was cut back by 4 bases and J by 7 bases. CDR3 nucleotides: TGTGCCAGCAGTTCCTCCGGGACAGGGGCCAATTCACCCCTCCACTTT. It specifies CASSSSGTGANSPLHF.

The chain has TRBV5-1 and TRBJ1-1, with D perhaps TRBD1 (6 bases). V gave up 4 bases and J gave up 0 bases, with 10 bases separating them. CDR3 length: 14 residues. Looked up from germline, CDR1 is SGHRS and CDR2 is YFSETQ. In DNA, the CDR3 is TGCGCCAGCAGCAGTGGACAGATGAACACTGAAGCTTTCTTT. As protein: CASSSGQMNTEAFF.

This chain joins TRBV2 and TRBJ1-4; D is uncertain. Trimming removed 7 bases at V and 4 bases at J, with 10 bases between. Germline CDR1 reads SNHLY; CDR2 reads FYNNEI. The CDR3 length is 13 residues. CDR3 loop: CASMRQVNEKLFF. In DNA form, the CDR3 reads TGTGCCAGCATGCGTCAGGTTAATGAAAAACTGTTTTTT.

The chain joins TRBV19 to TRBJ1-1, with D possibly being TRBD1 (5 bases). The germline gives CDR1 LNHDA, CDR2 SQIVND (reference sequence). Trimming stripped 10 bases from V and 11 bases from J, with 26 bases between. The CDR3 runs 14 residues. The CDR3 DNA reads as TGTGCCACCAGAGGGGACTCCGTAAAATGGGCCGCTTTCTTT. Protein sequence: CATRGDSVKWAAFF.

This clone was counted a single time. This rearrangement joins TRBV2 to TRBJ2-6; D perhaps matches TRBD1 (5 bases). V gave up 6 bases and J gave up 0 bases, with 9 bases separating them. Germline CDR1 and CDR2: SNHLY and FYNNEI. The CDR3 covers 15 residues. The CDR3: CASSQQDSGANVLTF. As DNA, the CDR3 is TGTGCCAGCAGCCAACAGGACTCTGGGGCCAACGTCCTGACTTTC.

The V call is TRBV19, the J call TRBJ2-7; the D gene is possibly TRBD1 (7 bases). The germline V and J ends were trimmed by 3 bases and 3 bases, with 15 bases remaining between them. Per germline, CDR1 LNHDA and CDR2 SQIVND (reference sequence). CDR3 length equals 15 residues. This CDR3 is CASSIGPGGIYEQYF. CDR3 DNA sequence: TGTGCCAGTAGTATCGGGCCAGGGGGGATCTACGAGCAGTACTTC. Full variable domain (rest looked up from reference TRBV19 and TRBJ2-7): DGGITQSPKYLFRKEGQNVTLSCEQNLNHDAMYWYRQDPGQGLRLIYYSQIVNDFQKGDIAEGYSVSREKKESFPLTVTSAQKNPTAFYLCASSIGPGGIYEQYFGPGTRLTVT.